The T cell receptor beta chain under discussion was sequenced for a study of long-term antiretroviral therapy in people with HIV. Study results and caveats: The clones with expansion before ART were dominant in the repertoire at all time points.

From each donor, at least one pre-ART PBMC sample and at least two post-ART PBMC samples were obtained. The CDR3 has 13 amino acids. In germline, CDR1 is SGDLS, CDR2 YYNGEE. The ends were cut back, 0 bases at V and 6 bases at J, with 8 bases in the middle. Version v3.0 of the immunoSEQ assay ran at survey level. The method was immunoSEQ multiplex PCR; TCRdb's version includes in-frame clones alone and lacks a portion of them. The sample lists around 43,000 clones, around 93% occurring once. This clone is a singleton in its sample. Its antigen is not identified. This clonotype was sampled from a man aged 30 to 39 with HIV. The chain couples TRBV9 to TRBJ2-3; D unresolved. The material sequenced was unsorted PBMCs, taken around 9 years after starting antiretroviral therapy. The CDR3 DNA reads TGTGCCAGCAGCGTAGCTCCGGGTGATACGCAGTATTTT. It translates to CASSVAPGDTQYF. Supplemented by reference TRBV9 and TRBJ2-3, the full variable domain reads DSGVTQTPKHLITATGQRVTLRCSPRSGDLSVYWYQQSLDQGLQFLIQYYNGEERAKGNILERFSAQQFPDLHSELNLSSLELGDSALYFCASSVAPGDTQYFGPGTRLTVL.